This TCR beta chain came from a study of cytomegalovirus exposure and HLA in healthy donors. At the level of the study: The roughly 120 million unique TCR beta sequences, from about 170 million T cells, were found by an earlier analysis. A data release that came early held approximately 85 million unique TCRs from HLA-typed donors.

Use of 60 Vbeta and 13 Jbeta primers characterized the PCR. Original handling: About 11 million of the 80 million or so unique TCR beta chains counted in a later analysis were shared. TCRdb's copy holds only in-frame clones and misses some; the assay was immunoSEQ multiplex PCR. Clone size and the V and J calls come from that table; the DNA yielded D and trimming. The sample has under 200,000 clones; about 76% are singletons. On this clone: Its antigen is as yet unknown.

V dropped 1 base and J dropped 2; count of bases not matched to a gene: 3. The CDR3 runs to 15 residues. Per germline, CDR1 SGHDT and CDR2 YYEEEE. Study-wide points: According to a later analysis, donors in an Asian-associated ancestry cluster reportedly had fewer N-insertions than the approximately 730-donor mean.

Sequenced sample: PBMCs. The TCR was taken from a male donor in good health and CMV-seropositive. This sequence joins TRBV5-6 and TRBJ2-3, with TRBD1 identical over 8 bases. CDR3 amino acids: CASSLTGGSTDTQYF. DNA of the CDR3: TGTGCCAGCAGCTTGACAGGGGGGTCCACAGATACGCAGTATTTT.